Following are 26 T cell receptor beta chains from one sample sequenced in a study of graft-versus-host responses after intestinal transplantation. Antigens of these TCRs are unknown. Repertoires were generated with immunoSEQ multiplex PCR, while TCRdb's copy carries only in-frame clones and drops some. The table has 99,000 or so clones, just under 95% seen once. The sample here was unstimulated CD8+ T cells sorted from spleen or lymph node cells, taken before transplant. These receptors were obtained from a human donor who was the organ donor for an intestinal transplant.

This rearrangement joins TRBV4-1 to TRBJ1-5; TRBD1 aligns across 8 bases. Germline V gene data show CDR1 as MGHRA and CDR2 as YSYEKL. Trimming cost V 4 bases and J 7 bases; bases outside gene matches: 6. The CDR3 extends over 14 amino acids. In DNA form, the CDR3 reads TGCGCCAGCAGCCCCGGACAGGGCACGCAGCCCCAGCATTTT. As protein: CASSPGQGTQPQHF.

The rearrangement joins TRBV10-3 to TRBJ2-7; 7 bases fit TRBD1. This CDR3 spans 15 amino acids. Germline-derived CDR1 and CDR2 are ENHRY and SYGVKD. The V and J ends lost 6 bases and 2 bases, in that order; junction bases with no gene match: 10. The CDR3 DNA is TGTGCCATCAGCGATGTAGGGACAGCGCCCTACGAGCAGTACTTC. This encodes CAISDVGTAPYEQYF.

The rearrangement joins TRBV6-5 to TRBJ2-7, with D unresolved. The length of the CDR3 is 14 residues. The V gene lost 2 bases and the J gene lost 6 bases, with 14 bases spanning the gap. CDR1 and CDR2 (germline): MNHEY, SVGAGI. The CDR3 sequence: CASSYHRTPVEQYF. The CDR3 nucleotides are TGTGCCAGCAGTTACCACCGTACCCCGGTCGAGCAGTACTTC.

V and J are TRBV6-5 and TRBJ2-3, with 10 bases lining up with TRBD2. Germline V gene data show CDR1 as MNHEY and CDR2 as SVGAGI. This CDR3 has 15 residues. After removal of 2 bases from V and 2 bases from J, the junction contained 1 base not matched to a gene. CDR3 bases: TGTGCCAGCAGTTACACTAGCGGGAACACAGATACGCAGTATTTT. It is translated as CASSYTSGNTDTQYF.

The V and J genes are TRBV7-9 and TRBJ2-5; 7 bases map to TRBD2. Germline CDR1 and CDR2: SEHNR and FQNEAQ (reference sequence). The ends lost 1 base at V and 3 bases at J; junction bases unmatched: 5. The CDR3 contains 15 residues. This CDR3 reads CASSLVAGVEETQYF. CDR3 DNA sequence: TGTGCCAGCAGCTTAGTGGCGGGGGTCGAAGAGACCCAGTACTTC.

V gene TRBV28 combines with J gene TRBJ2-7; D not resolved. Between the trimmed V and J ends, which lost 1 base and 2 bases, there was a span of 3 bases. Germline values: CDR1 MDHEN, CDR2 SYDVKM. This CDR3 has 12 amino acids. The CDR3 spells CASSLSTYEQYF. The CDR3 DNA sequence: TGTGCCAGCAGTTTATCCACCTACGAGCAGTACTTC.

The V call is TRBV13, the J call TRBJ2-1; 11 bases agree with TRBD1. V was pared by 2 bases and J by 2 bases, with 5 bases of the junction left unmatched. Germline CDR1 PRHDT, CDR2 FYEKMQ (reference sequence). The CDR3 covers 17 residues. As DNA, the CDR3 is TGTGCCAGCAGCTTAATTCGGACAGGGGGCCCCTACAATGAGCAGTTCTTC. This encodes CASSLIRTGGPYNEQFF.

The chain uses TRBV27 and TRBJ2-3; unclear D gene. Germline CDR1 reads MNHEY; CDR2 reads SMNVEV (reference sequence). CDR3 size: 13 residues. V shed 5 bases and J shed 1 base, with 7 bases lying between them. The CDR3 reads CASSHSRTDTQYF. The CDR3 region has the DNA TGTGCCAGCAGTCACAGTCGCACAGATACGCAGTATTTT.

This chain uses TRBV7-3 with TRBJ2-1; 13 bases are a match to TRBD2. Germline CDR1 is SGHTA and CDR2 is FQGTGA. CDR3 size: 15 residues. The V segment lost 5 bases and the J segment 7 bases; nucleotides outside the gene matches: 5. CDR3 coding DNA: TGTGCCAGCAGCCTGGGACTAGCGGGAAGAAATGAGCAGTTCTTC. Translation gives CASSLGLAGRNEQFF.

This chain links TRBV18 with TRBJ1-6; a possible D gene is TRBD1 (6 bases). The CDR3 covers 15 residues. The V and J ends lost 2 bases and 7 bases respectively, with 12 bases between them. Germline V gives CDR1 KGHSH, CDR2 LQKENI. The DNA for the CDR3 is TGTGCCAGCTCACCAATCAGGGGTAGAAATTCACCCCTCCACTTT. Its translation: CASSPIRGRNSPLHF.

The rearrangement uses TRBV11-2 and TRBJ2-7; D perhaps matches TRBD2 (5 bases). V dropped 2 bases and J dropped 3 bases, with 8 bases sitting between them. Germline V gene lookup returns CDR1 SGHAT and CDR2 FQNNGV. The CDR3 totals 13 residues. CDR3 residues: CASSLRRIYEQYF. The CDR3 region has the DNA TGTGCCAGCAGCTTAAGGAGGATCTACGAGCAGTACTTC.

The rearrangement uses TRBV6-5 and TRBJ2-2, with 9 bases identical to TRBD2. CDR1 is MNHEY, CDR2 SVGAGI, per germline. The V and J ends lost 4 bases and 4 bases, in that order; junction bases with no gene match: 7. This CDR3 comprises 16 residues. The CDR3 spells CASSSRGGRSTGELFF. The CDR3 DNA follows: TGTGCCAGCAGTTCGCGGGGGGGCCGGAGCACCGGGGAGCTGTTTTTT.

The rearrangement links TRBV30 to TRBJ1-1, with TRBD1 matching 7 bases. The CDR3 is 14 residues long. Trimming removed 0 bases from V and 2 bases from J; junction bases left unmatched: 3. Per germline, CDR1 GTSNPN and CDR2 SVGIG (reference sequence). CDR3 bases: TGTGCCTGGAGTGTACAGGGGACAAACACTGAAGCTTTCTTT. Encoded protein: CAWSVQGTNTEAFF.

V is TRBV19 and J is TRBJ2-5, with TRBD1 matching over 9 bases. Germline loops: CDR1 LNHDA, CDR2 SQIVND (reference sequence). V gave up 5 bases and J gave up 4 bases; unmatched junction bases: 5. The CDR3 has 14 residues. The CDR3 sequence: CASSGQGMTETQYF. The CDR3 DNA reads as TGTGCCAGTAGTGGACAGGGGATGACAGAGACCCAGTACTTC.

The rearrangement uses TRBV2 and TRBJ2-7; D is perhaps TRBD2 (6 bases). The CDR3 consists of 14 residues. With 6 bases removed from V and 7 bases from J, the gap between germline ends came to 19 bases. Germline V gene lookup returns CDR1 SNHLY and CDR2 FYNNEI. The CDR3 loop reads CASSDGRDWAEQYF. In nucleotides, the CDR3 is TGTGCCAGCAGCGACGGGAGAGACTGGGCAGAGCAGTACTTC.

The CDR3 DNA reads TGCGCCAGCAGCGATTGGGCTAGCGGGATTGCGTACGAGCAGTACTTC. This encodes CASSDWASGIAYEQYF. This chain connects TRBV5-1 to TRBJ2-7; 9 nucleotides match TRBD2. V lost 4 bases to trimming and J lost 4 bases; unmatched junction nucleotides: 12. The CDR3 is 16 amino acids. Germline V gene sequence: CDR1 SGHRS, CDR2 YFSETQ.

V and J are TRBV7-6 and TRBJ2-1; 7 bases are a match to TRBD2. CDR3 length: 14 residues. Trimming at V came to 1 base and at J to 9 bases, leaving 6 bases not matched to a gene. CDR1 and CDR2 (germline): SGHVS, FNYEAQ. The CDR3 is CASSLGASGVEQFF. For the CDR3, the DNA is TGTGCCAGCAGCTTAGGGGCTAGCGGTGTTGAGCAGTTCTTC.

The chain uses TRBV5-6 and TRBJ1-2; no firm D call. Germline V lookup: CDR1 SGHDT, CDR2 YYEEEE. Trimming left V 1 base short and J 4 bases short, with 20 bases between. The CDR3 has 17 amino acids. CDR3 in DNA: TGTGCCAGCAGCTTGTCGGGTATACAAGGAGCTCCCTATGGCTACACCTTC. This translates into CASSLSGIQGAPYGYTF.

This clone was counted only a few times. CDR3 in DNA: TGTGCCAGCAGCTTAGCTTCCACTGAAGCTTTCTTT. This codes for CASSLASTEAFF. The gene calls are TRBV13 and TRBJ1-1; no definite D call. The germline V gene encodes CDR1 PRHDT and CDR2 FYEKMQ (reference sequence). Trimming took 1 base from V and 4 from J, leaving 4 bases between them. There are 12 residues in the CDR3.

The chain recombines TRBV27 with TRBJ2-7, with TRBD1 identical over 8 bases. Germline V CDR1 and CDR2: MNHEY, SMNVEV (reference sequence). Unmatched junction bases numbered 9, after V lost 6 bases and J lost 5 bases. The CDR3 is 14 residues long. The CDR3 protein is CASRRVTGAHEQYF. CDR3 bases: TGTGCCAGCAGGAGAGTGACAGGGGCGCACGAGCAGTACTTC.

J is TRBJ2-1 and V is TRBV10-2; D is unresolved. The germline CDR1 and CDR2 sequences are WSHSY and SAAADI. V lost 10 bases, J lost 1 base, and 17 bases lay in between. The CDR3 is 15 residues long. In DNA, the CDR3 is TGCGCCACCTTACGACTCCTCTCTTCCTACAATGAGCAGTTCTTC. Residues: CATLRLLSSYNEQFF.

CDR3 region: CASSQVSGKSYGYTF. CDR3 bases: TGTGCCAGCAGCCAAGTTTCCGGGAAGAGCTATGGCTACACCTTC. V and J are TRBV14 and TRBJ1-2; D gene unclear. The germline V gene has CDR1 SGHDN and CDR2 FVKESK. This CDR3 is 15 amino acids long. V was trimmed by 1 base and J by 4 bases, leaving 13 bases between them.

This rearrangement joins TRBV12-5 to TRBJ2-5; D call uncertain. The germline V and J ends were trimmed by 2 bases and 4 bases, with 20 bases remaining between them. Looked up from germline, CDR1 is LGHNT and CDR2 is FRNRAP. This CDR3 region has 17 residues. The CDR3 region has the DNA TGTGCTAGTGGTTTGTCCTTAGCAGCAGACCCGGGAGAGACCCAGTACTTC. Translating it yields CASGLSLAADPGETQYF.

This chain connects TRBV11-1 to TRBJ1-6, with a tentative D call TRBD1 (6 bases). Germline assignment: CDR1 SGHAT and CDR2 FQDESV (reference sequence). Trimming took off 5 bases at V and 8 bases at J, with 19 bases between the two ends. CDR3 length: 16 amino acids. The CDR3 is CASSPGDQEVDSPLHF. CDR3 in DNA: TGTGCCAGCAGCCCAGGGGACCAGGAGGTGGATTCACCCCTCCACTTT.

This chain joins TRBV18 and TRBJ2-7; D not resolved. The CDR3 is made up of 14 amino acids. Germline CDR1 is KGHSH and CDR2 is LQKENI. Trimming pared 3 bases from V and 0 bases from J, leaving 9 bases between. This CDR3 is CASSPPLSSYEQYF. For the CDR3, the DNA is TGTGCCAGCTCACCTCCGCTCAGCTCCTACGAGCAGTACTTC. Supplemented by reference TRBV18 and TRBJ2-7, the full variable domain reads NAGVMQNPRHLVRRRGQEARLRCSPMKGHSHVYWYRQLPEEGLKFMVYLQKENIIDESGMPKERFSAEFPKEGPSILRIQQVVRGDSAAYFCASSPPLSSYEQYFGPGTRLTVT.

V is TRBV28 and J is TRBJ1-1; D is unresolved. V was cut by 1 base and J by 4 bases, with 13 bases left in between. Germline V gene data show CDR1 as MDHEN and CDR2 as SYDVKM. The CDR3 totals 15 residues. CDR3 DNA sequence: TGTGCCAGCAGTTTATTTACAGTCCCTCCCACTGAAGCTTTCTTT. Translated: CASSLFTVPPTEAFF.